The entry below gives a single TCR beta chain sequence along with its context. No cognate antigen has been identified for it. No base quality values were provided; no much bigger clone lies one nucleotide off. The immunoSEQ Assay was the method used to sequence TCRbeta CDR3 regions. After extraction, genomic DNA underwent amplification by bias-controlled multiplex PCR, followed by high-throughput sequencing. Under the source paper's analysis protocol: Collapsing and filtering of sequences were performed to quantify the absolute abundance of each unique TCRbeta CDR3 region. Usable DNA was measured by amplifying reference genes present in all nucleated cells, and TCRbeta template counts were normalized to that usable DNA to estimate T cell fraction. Repertoire TCRs were annotated as SARS-CoV-2-specific when V gene, CDR3 amino acid sequence and J gene were exactly matched to a known reactive TCR set. The reference SARS-CoV-2 TCR set was derived from MIRA and filtered for enrichment in COVID-19-positive ImmuneCODE repertoires, a step that removed public or cross-reactive TCRs. Based on the MIRA antigens, annotated TCRs were further analysed at the level of specific ORF or position within ORF. Depth was the summed frequency of annotated unique rearrangements, while breadth was defined as annotated unique rearrangements over total unique productive rearrangements. Two-sided Wilcoxon rank-sum tests were used to compare TCR breadth between groups. TCRdb holds this immuneACCESS table with in-frame rearrangements only. Some clones are missing; in checked studies, unresolved V genes explain under half, and the rest has no known cause. From that table come the V and J calls and clone size; the DNA was used to work out D and trimming. Counted in this sample were about 400,000 clones; approximately 90% of them appeared once. Of the sample, around 2% falls within the top ten clones.

The germline V gene specifies WSHSY as CDR1 and SAAADI as CDR2. Spanning cysteine to phenylalanine, the CDR3 consists of 12 amino acids. Only the CDR3 DNA is retained, 36 bases long and in frame from the first base. Trimming at the junction amounts to 8 bases on V and 0 bases on J, and the germline ends lie 8 bases apart. This specimen comes from a study of Ad26.COV2.S vaccination and SARS-CoV-2 variants (dated by TCRdb to the early 2020s). For context, the study as a whole: Donors in the vaccine arm were drawn from COV1001, a multicentre, randomized, double-blind, placebo-controlled phase I-IIa trial testing Ad26.COV2.S in healthy adults. Participants in the trial were split at random into five groups of five each, receiving low-dose or high-dose Ad26.COV2.S once or twice, or else placebo on both occasions. Investigators did not know the trial group allocation while performing experiments and assessing outcomes. The specificity and breadth of SARS-CoV-2-reactive T cell receptors after Ad26.COV2.S vaccination were assessed by TCRbeta repertoire sequencing. A total of 32 samples were included in the TCR-sequenced set, comprising some 20 Ad26.COV2.S vaccine recipients, 5 placebo recipients and 8 SARS-CoV-2 convalescent individuals. Ad26.COV2.S was given intramuscularly at 5x10^10 or 1x10^11 viral particles, as a single shot or as two shots 56 days apart. The study at large found these results: The study lacked the statistical power to compare responses across vaccine doses or regimens. The authors noted that total T cell responses may have been underestimated by the TCR breadth and depth analyses. Comparable non-spike TCR breadth was observed between vaccine and placebo recipients, consistent with only spike being contained in the vaccine. After vaccination, substantial breadth of spike-specific CD8+ and CD4+ T cell responses was reported. Spike-specific TCR breadth was higher in Ad26.COV2.S recipients than in placebo recipients (P = 0.0014).

The meaning of the sample's treatment or condition label: some 20 received Ad26.COV2.S at low or high dose, single or two shots; roughly five received placebo; per-sample allocation not given. For vaccine and placebo recipients, the sequenced repertoires came from samples collected on day 63 after the first injection. Cohort 1b enrolled 20 to 30 adults aged 18-55 years at a single site in Boston, USA, between 29 July and 7 August 2020. Ad26.COV2.S was a replication-incompetent adenovirus type 26 vector expressing a prefusion-stabilized SARS-CoV-2 spike protein from the original Wuhan strain. This TCR came from a person between 18 and 65 years old who received the Ad26.COV2.S COVID-19 vaccine or a placebo. In this chain, TRBV10-2 is recombined with TRBJ2-7; a tentative D match to TRBD2 spans 6 bases. The specimen comprised peripheral blood, sampled in a trial of Ad26.COV2.S vaccine versus placebo. The DNA sequence reads TGCGCCAGCGGAGGGTTCTCCTACGAGCAGTACTTC. This yields the protein CASGGFSYEQYF.